A selection of T cell receptor beta chains follows, all from one sample in a study of cytomegalovirus exposure and HLA in healthy donors. The table came from immunoSEQ multiplex PCR; TCRdb's copy has only in-frame clones and leaves some out. The data show about 130,000 clones, 66% seen once. The source material was PBMCs. These receptors were collected from a human donor in good health. CDR3s include the opening cysteine and the closing phenylalanine or tryptophan. The D gene is left open where the match is weak. The size entry is marked missing in some rows and otherwise reads once, few, many or a size class.

D gene	V gene	clone size	J gene	CDR3 protein	CDR3 DNA
NA	TRBV7-2	NA	TRBJ1-5	CASSLNRDGYFQPQHF	TGTGCCAGCAGCTTAAACAGGGACGGTTATTTTCAGCCCCAGCATTTT
NA	TRBV27	NA	TRBJ1-2	CASSLSGAGGGYTF	TGTGCCAGCAGTTTATCGGGGGCCGGGGGGGGCTACACCTTC
NA	TRBV5-1	NA	TRBJ2-3	CASSPGSWENTDTQYF	TGCGCCAGCAGCCCAGGTTCTTGGGAGAACACAGATACGCAGTATTTT
TRBD2	TRBV14	once	TRBJ2-3	CASSQDYSGRLADTQYF	TGTGCCAGCAGCCAAGACTACAGCGGGAGGCTTGCAGATACGCAGTATTTT
NA	TRBV6-5	NA	TRBJ1-2	CASREPTVRNGYTF	TGTGCCAGCAGGGAACCGACAGTCCGAAATGGCTACACCTTC
NA	TRBV7-3	NA	TRBJ2-3	CASSSNRDDTQYF	TGTGCCAGCAGCTCAAACAGGGACGATACGCAGTATTTT
TRBD1	TRBV7-2	NA	TRBJ2-7	CASSPTTGGYEQYF	TGTGCCAGCAGCCCAACAACAGGGGGCTACGAGCAGTACTTC
TRBD2	TRBV5-1	NA	TRBJ2-2	CASSFSGSTGELFF	TGCGCCAGCAGTTTTAGCGGGAGCACCGGGGAGCTGTTTTTT
TRBD2	TRBV14	NA	TRBJ2-1	CASSQDPGLAVYNEQFF	TGTGCCAGCAGCCAAGATCCCGGCCTAGCGGTCTACAATGAGCAGTTCTTC
TRBD2	TRBV29-1	NA	TRBJ2-3	CSMGLAGRTDTQYF	TGCAGCATGGGACTAGCGGGACGCACAGATACGCAGTATTTT
NA	TRBV19	once	TRBJ2-1	CASSVGVSYNEQFF	TGTGCCAGTAGTGTTGGAGTCTCCTACAATGAGCAGTTCTTC